The 12 T cell receptor beta chains in this list originate from one sample, sequenced in a study of CD8 T cells in Susac syndrome. With random hexamers, reverse transcription was performed on about 0.45 to 1 ug of RNA. Each CDR3 protein is one row after TCRdb ran MiXCR on the immunoSEQ multiplex PCR reads. The sample consists of hundreds of thousands of distinct CDR3 sequences, roughly 95% of them appearing once. Material: CD4+ T cells from PBMCs. Receptor source: a human donor with multiple sclerosis.

This chain joins TRBV29-1 and TRBJ1-2; the D is unclear. CDR1 is SQVTM, CDR2 ANQGSEA, per germline. CDR3 length: 12 residues. Trimming stripped 6 bases from V and 0 bases from J, with 8 bases between. In nucleotides, the CDR3 is TGCAGCGTCTCCAGACCTAACTATGGCTACACCTTC. It codes for CSVSRPNYGYTF.

The rearrangement joins TRBV16 to TRBJ1-5, with D possibly TRBD1 on 6 matching bases. Germline assignment: CDR1 KGHSY and CDR2 FQNENV. The CDR3 covers 14 residues. The V end was cut by 1 base, the J end by 7 bases, with 11 bases between. CDR3 bases: TGTGCCAGCAGCCAATGGCAGGGGATACAGCCCCAGCATTTT. The encoded protein is CASSQWQGIQPQHF.

This clonotype was counted between two and nine times. The rearrangement joins TRBV6-5 to TRBJ1-2; 8 positions agree with TRBD1. The germline V gene has CDR1 MNHEY and CDR2 SVGAGI. The CDR3 has 15 amino acids. V trimming: 6 bases; J trimming: 4 bases; junction bases outside the gene matches: 10. This chain's CDR3 is CASSHRTGRGYGYTF. The CDR3 nucleotides are TGTGCCAGCAGCCATAGGACAGGGAGAGGCTATGGCTACACCTTC.

V is TRBV6-1 and J is TRBJ2-2; 8 nucleotides align to TRBD2. V lost 6 bases and J lost 6; bases outside the gene matches: 9. The CDR3 runs to 15 residues. CDR1 MNHNS and CDR2 SASEGT come from the germline V gene. The CDR3 DNA reads TGTGCCAGCAGCTTAGCGGGGTTGGTTTCCGGGGAGCTGTTTTTT. It yields the protein CASSLAGLVSGELFF.

V is TRBV29-1 and J is TRBJ1-1; 8 bases map to TRBD1. CDR3 length equals 14 residues. Germline V lookup: CDR1 SQVTM, CDR2 ANQGSEA. V gave up 5 bases and J gave up 1 base; unmatched junction bases: 6. As DNA, the CDR3 is TGCAGCGTTACTTTGACAGGGGCGAACACTGAAGCTTTCTTT. This gives the protein CSVTLTGANTEAFF.

The gene calls are TRBV5-1 and TRBJ2-7; D call uncertain. V was pared by 7 bases and J by 2 bases, with 13 bases between. Germline CDR1 and CDR2: SGHRS and YFSETQ. The CDR3 loop spans 13 amino acids. CDR3 nucleotide sequence: TGCGCCAGCTCTGGCTTCAGCCCCTACGAGCAGTACTTC. Its protein is CASSGFSPYEQYF.

The chain carries TRBV4-1 and TRBJ2-4, with D unclear. Germline loops: CDR1 MGHRA, CDR2 YSYEKL. Trimming removed 1 base at V and 0 bases at J, with 7 bases between. This CDR3 has 15 amino acids. The CDR3 nucleotides read TGCGCCAGCAGCCAAGGACCATTAGCCAAAAACATTCAGTACTTC. This translates into CASSQGPLAKNIQYF.

The CDR3 reads CASRRGGGGAGELFF. The DNA of the CDR3 is TGTGCCAGCAGAAGGGGCGGAGGAGGGGCCGGGGAGCTGTTTTTT. The rearrangement links TRBV28 to TRBJ2-2, with a possible D match to TRBD2 (6 bases). The CDR3 runs to 15 residues. In germline, CDR1 is MDHEN, CDR2 SYDVKM. The V and J ends lost 6 bases and 6 bases respectively, with 17 bases between them.

The chain links TRBV20-1 to TRBJ2-3; D may be TRBD1 (6 bases). The CDR3 length is 14 residues. V was shortened by 6 bases and J by 2 bases, with 15 bases between the two germline ends. From germline, CDR1 is DFQATT and CDR2 SNEGSKA (reference sequence). CDR3 residues: CSAPRMGATDTQYF. The DNA for the CDR3 is TGCAGTGCCCCTAGGATGGGGGCCACAGATACGCAGTATTTT.

This chain connects TRBV20-1 to TRBJ2-1; D unclear. Germline values: CDR1 DFQATT, CDR2 SNEGSKA (reference sequence). The V end was cut by 3 bases, the J end by 13 bases, with 16 bases between. The CDR3 has 12 amino acids. The CDR3 DNA is TGCAGTGCTAGTTCCACCATTTCGAATCAGTTCTTC. Protein sequence: CSASSTISNQFF.

This sequence joins TRBV18 and TRBJ1-5, with D tentatively TRBD1 (5 bases). The CDR3 length is 15 residues. V was cut by 2 bases and J by 6 bases, with 14 bases left in between. Germline V gives CDR1 KGHSH, CDR2 LQKENI. The CDR3 region is CASSPSTAEIQPQHF. The DNA of the CDR3 is TGTGCCAGCTCACCATCGACAGCGGAGATTCAGCCCCAGCATTTT.

The chain recombines TRBV2 with TRBJ2-4; the D is unclear. V was cut by 3 bases and J by 12 bases, with 18 bases left in between. Germline V gives CDR1 SNHLY, CDR2 FYNNEI. The CDR3 consists of 14 residues. The CDR3 DNA follows: TGTGCCAGCAGTGATGGGCTCAGTGGTTCCTCTCAGTACTTC. Amino acid sequence: CASSDGLSGSSQYF.